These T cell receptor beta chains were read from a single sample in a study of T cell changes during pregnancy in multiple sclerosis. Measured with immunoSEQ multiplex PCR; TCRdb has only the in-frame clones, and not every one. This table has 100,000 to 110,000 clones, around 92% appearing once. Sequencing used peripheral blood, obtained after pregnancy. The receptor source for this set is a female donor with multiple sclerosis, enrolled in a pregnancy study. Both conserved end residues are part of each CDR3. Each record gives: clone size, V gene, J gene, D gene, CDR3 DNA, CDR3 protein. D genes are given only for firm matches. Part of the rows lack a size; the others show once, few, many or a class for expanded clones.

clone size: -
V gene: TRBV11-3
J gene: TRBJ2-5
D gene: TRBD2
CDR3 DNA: TGTGCCAGCAGCTTAGCGGGGGGGCACCAAGAGACCCAGTACTTC
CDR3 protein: CASSLAGGHQETQYF

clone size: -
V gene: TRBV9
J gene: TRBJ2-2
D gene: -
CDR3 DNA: TGTGCCAGCAGCGTGGGGTTGGGTAGCGACGGCACCGGGGAGCTGTTTTTT
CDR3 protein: CASSVGLGSDGTGELFF

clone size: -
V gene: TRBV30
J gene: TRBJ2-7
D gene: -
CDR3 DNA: TGTGCCTGGAGCATAGCGGTTACCTACGAGCAGTACTTC
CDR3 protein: CAWSIAVTYEQYF

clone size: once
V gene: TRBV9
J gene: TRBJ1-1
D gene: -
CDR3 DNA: TGTGCCAGCAGCGTAGGTTCCATGAACACTGAAGCTTTCTTT
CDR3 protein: CASSVGSMNTEAFF

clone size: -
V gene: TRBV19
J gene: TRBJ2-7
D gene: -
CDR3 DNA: TGTGCCAGTAGTATAGATTCACAGGTTTCCTACGAGCAGTACTTC
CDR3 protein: CASSIDSQVSYEQYF

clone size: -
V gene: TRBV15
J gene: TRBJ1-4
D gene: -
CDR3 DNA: TGTGCCACCAGCAGAGAGACACGGGAAAAACTGTTTTTT
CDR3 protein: CATSRETREKLFF

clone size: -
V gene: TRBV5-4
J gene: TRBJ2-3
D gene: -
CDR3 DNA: TGTGCCAGCAGCCCGGGACCTGCGGGGACAGATACGCAGTATTTT
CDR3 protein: CASSPGPAGTDTQYF

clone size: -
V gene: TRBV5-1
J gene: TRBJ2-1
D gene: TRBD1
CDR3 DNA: TGCGCCAGCAGCTTGGGACAGGGAAGTGGTGAGCAGTTCTTC
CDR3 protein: CASSLGQGSGEQFF

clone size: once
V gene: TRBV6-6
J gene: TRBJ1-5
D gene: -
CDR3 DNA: TGTGCCAGCAGTTACTCTTCGGATCAGCCCCAGCATTTT
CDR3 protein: CASSYSSDQPQHF

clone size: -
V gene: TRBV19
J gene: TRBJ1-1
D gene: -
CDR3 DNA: TGTGCCAGTAGTATTCCGGGGTTAAGGAGGACTGAAGCTTTCTTT
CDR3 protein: CASSIPGLRRTEAFF

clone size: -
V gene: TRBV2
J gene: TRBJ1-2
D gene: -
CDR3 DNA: TGTGCCAGCAGGTGGGGAGAGGGTGGCTACACCTTC
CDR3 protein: CASRWGEGGYTF